This note documents a single T cell receptor (beta chain) sequence. Its antigen is unidentified. The data belong to a study of cytomegalovirus exposure and HLA in healthy donors. Study-level findings and limits: Later analysis revealed greater clonal expansion in HLA-associated TCR beta chains than in equally common others. Being productive about 87% or about 30% of the time was typical of most TCR beta V segments in an earlier analysis.

The PCR employed 60 Vbeta primers together with 13 Jbeta primers. Repertoires were generated with immunoSEQ multiplex PCR, while TCRdb's copy carries only in-frame clones and drops some. The ten most abundant clones cover about 1.5% of a sample with 100,000 to 150,000 clones. From germline, CDR1 is MNHNS and CDR2 SASEGT. J lost 2 bases, V lost 4 bases, and 7 bases had no gene match. CDR3 length: 15 residues. Specimen: PBMCs. The chain links TRBV6-1 to TRBJ2-7; TRBD1 matches 8 bases. The clonotype originates from a woman in her forties in good health and CMV-seropositive. CDR3 DNA sequence: TGTGCCAGCAGTGTCGGGACAGGCGTTGCCTACGAGCAGTACTTC. Residues: CASSVGTGVAYEQYF.